The 8 T cell receptor beta chains listed next were all sequenced from one sample in a study of shared clonotypes between healthy human individuals (dated by TCRdb to between 2020 and 2021). Libraries came from the immunoSEQ multiplex PCR assay. The clones in this table, taken by TCRdb from immuneACCESS, are in-frame only. Not every clone is retained; where verified, under half of the shortfall comes from an unresolved V gene, and the cause of the rest is unknown. This sample comprises roughly 95,000 clones, roughly 45% of them detected only once. The ten most abundant clones make up more than 13% of the sample. Source material: PBMCs. Receptor source: a woman between 35 and 50 years old in good health. Some clones in this sample may be carry-over from other donors' samples.

This clone was seen many times. This chain uses TRBV4-1 with TRBJ2-1; the match to TRBD1 covers 9 bases. Unmatched junction bases numbered 1, after V lost 1 base and J lost 3 bases. The CDR3 length is 15 residues. Per the germline V gene, CDR1 is MGHRA and CDR2 is YSYEKL. CDR3 bases: TGCGCCAGCAGCCAAGGGGACAGGGTCTACAATGAGCAGTTCTTC. Amino acid sequence: CASSQGDRVYNEQFF.

The rearrangement uses TRBV4-3 and TRBJ2-1; D may be TRBD1 (6 bases). Trimming took 4 bases from V and 4 from J, leaving 14 bases between them. CDR1 and CDR2 from the germline V gene are LGHNA and YSLEER. This CDR3 has 15 amino acids. The DNA for the CDR3 is TGCGCCAGCAGCCCGCAGGGGAATGGGTACAATGAGCAGTTCTTC. It is translated as CASSPQGNGYNEQFF.

The genes are TRBV9 and TRBJ2-3; possibly TRBD2 for D (5 bases). Between the trimmed V and J ends, which lost 0 bases and 6 bases, there was a span of 11 bases. The CDR3 is 14 amino acids. Germline V gives CDR1 SGDLS, CDR2 YYNGEE. CDR3 nucleotide sequence: TGTGCCAGCAGCGTAGGGTGGACGGGGGATACGCAGTATTTT. Its translation: CASSVGWTGDTQYF.

Comments on this clone: The junction does not match germline at one end; this may be a read error. This chain uses TRBV29-1 with TRBJ2-1, with 9 nucleotides matching TRBD1. The CDR3 loop spans 14 amino acids. Germline V gene lookup returns CDR1 SQVTM and CDR2 ANQGSEA. The CDR3 sequence: CSVTGTGTYNEQFF. The CDR3 DNA reads TGCAGCGTCACCGGGACAGGGACCTATAATGAGCAGTTCTTC.

A few counts support this clone. The rearrangement joins TRBV11-2 to TRBJ2-5; 8 bases line up with TRBD2. V dropped 1 base and J dropped 2; count of bases not matched to a gene: 0. This CDR3 is 14 amino acids long. Germline V gene sequence: CDR1 SGHAT, CDR2 FQNNGV. The CDR3 nucleotides read TGTGCCAGCAGCTTAGGCGGGAGGCAAGAGACCCAGTACTTC. Its protein product is CASSLGGRQETQYF.

The rearrangement uses TRBV18 and TRBJ2-5; TRBD1 matches at 8 bases. With V trimmed by 2 bases and J by 0 bases, 2 bases remained unmatched. Germline-derived CDR1 and CDR2 are KGHSH and LQKENI. There are 15 residues in the CDR3. CDR3 residues: CASSPGTGYQETQYF. The CDR3 nucleotides read TGTGCCAGCTCACCAGGGACAGGTTACCAAGAGACCCAGTACTTC.

The chain is built from TRBV30 and TRBJ2-7; D unresolved. Deletions cut 0 bases from V and 9 bases from J, with 9 bases between. The CDR3 runs to 11 residues. Germline V gene lookup returns CDR1 GTSNPN and CDR2 SVGIG (reference sequence). The CDR3 nucleotides are TGTGCCTGGAGTGTTGGGGTTGGGCAGTACTTC. The encoded protein is CAWSVGVGQYF.

CDR3 sequence reads: CASSSTTGYAYEQYF. CDR3 nucleotide sequence: TGTGCCAGCAGCTCCACTACAGGGTACGCCTACGAGCAGTACTTC. The genes are TRBV7-9 and TRBJ2-7; possibly TRBD1 for D (6 bases). Germline values: CDR1 SEHNR, CDR2 FQNEAQ (reference sequence). Trimming cost V 4 bases and J 2 bases, with 15 bases left between them. The CDR3 has 15 amino acids.